These 6 T cell receptor beta chains were all obtained from the same sample, sequenced in a study of blood T cell repertoires in COVID-19. Profiled with immunoSEQ multiplex PCR; TCRdb holds only in-frame clones, not every one. The sample yields tens of thousands of clones, approximately 83% seen once. Specimen: peripheral blood. The source is a human donor in a cohort sampled during active COVID-19.

V is TRBV2 and J is TRBJ2-1; D is uncertain. The CDR3 consists of 14 residues. V gave up 4 bases and J gave up 4 bases, with 11 bases separating them. The germline gives CDR1 SNHLY, CDR2 FYNNEI. CDR3 sequence reads: CASSAKRGYNEQFF. The CDR3 DNA follows: TGTGCCAGCAGTGCTAAGCGTGGATACAATGAGCAGTTCTTC.

CDR3 nucleotides: TGTGCCAGCAGCCAGACTAGCGGGGGGGCGGGGAGCACAGATACGCAGTATTTT. It is translated as CASSQTSGGAGSTDTQYF. The chain couples TRBV4-2 to TRBJ2-3, with 14 bases aligning to TRBD2. Germline values: CDR1 LGHNA, CDR2 YNFKEQ. J gave up 0 bases and V 3 bases, and 5 bases lay outside the gene matches. The CDR3 totals 18 residues.

The V call is TRBV10-3, the J call TRBJ1-2, with 11 bases identical to TRBD1. The CDR3 has 13 amino acids. J was trimmed by 7 bases and V by 9 bases; bases with no gene match: 7. CDR1 and CDR2 (germline): ENHRY, SYGVKD. This CDR3 is CAITDRGRFGYTF. The CDR3 nucleotides are TGTGCCATAACGGACAGGGGGCGGTTTGGCTACACCTTC.

This clone has more than one count but fewer than ten. CDR3 coding DNA: TGTGCCAGCCGTCTCGGGGGACAGCTCTATGGCTACACCTTC. This translates into CASRLGGQLYGYTF. The gene calls are TRBV28 and TRBJ1-2; TRBD1 matches 7 bases. With 8 bases clipped from V and 4 bases from J, the junction kept 10 bases outside the gene matches. Per the germline V gene, CDR1 is MDHEN and CDR2 is SYDVKM. This CDR3 has 14 amino acids.

In nucleotides, the CDR3 is TGTGCCAGCAGTGTGAGCAGGGGGATATCAAACTATGGCTACACCTTC. Amino acids: CASSVSRGISNYGYTF. The rearrangement uses TRBV2 and TRBJ1-2, with 7 nucleotides matching TRBD1. The CDR3 covers 16 residues. The J segment lost 2 bases and the V segment lost 4 bases, leaving 10 bases of the junction unmatched. Germline loops: CDR1 SNHLY, CDR2 FYNNEI. The complete variable domain, with remaining parts taken from reference TRBV2 and TRBJ1-2, reads EPEVTQTPSHQVTQMGQEVILRCVPISNHLYFYWYRQILGQKVEFLVSFYNNEISEKSEIFDDQFSVERPDGSNFTLKIRSTKLEDSAMYFCASSVSRGISNYGYTFGSGTRLTVV.

The V call is TRBV6-2 or TRBV6-3, the J call TRBJ2-5; D remains ambiguous. The V gene lost 0 bases and the J gene lost 1 base, with 15 bases spanning the gap. The CDR3 has 17 residues. In germline, CDR1 is MNHEY, CDR2 SVGEGT. The chain's CDR3 is CASSYSKWSHRQETQYF. The CDR3 DNA follows: TGTGCCAGCAGTTACTCGAAATGGAGTCACCGCCAAGAGACCCAGTACTTC.